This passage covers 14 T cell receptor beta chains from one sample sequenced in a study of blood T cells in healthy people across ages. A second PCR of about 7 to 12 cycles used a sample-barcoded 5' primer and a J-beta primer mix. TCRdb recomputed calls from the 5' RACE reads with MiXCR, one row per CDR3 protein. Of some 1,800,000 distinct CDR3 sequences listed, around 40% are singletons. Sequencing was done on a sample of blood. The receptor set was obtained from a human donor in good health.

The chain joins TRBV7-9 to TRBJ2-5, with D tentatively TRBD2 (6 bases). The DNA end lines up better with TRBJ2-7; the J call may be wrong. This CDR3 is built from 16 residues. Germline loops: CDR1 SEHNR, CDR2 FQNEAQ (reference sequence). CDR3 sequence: CASSLVGGGFTYEQYF. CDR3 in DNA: TGTGCCAGCAGCTTAGTAGGTGGGGGGTTCACGTACGAGCAGTACTTC.

This CDR3 is CASSFEECTPHYGYTF. The CDR3 region has the DNA TGTGCCAGCAGCTTCGAAGAATGCACACCGCACTATGGCTACACCTTC. The chain carries TRBV7-2 and TRBJ1-2; D remains ambiguous. The CDR3 is 16 residues long. The germline V gene has CDR1 SGHTA and CDR2 FQGNSA. Deletions cut 3 bases from V and 3 bases from J, with 17 bases between.

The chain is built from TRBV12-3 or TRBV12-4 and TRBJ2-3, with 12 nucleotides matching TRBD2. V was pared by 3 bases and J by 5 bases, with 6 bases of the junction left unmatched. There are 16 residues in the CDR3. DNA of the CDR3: TGTGCCAGCAGTTTTGGGCTAGCGGGGGGGCAAGATACGCAGTATTTT. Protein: CASSFGLAGGQDTQYF.

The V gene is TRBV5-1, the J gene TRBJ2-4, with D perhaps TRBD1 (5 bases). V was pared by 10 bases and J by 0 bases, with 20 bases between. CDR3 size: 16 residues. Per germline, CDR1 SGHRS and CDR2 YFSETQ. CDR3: CAPSGPSLLAKNIQYF. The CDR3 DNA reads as TGCGCCCCTTCAGGGCCCAGCCTTCTAGCCAAAAACATTCAGTACTTC.

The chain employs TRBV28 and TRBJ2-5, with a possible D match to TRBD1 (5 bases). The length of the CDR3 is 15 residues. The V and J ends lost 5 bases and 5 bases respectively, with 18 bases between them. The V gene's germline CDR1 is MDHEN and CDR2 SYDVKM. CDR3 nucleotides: TGTGCCAGCAGTGGACAAGGAGACTGGGCGGAGACCCAGTACTTC. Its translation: CASSGQGDWAETQYF. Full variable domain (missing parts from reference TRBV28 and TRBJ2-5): DVKVTQSSRYLVKRTGEKVFLECVQDMDHENMFWYRQDPGLGLRLIYFSYDVKMKEKGDIPEGYSVSREKKERFSLILESASTNQTSMYLCASSGQGDWAETQYFGPGTRLLVL.

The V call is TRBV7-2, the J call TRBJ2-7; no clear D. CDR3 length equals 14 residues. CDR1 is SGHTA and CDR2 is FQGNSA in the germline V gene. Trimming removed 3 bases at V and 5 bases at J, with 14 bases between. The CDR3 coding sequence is TGTGCCAGCAGCTTCCAGCCGGGTCCCCACGAGCAGTACTTC. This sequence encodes CASSFQPGPHEQYF.

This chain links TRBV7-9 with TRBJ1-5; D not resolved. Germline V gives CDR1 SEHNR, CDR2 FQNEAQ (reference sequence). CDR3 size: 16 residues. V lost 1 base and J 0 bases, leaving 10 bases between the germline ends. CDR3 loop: CASSLVPGDSNQPQHF. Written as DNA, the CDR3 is TGTGCCAGCAGCTTAGTGCCCGGGGATAGCAATCAGCCCCAGCATTTT. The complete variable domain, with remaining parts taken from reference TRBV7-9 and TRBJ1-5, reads DTGVSQNPRHKITKRGQNVTFRCDPISEHNRLYWYRQTLGQGPEFLTYFQNEAQLEKSRLLSDRFSAERPKGSFSTLEIQRTEQGDSAMYLCASSLVPGDSNQPQHFGDGTRLSIL.

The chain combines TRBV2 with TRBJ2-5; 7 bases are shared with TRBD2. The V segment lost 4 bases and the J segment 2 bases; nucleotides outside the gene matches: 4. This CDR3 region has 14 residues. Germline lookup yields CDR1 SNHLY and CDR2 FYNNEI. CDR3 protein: CASSAYGGQETQYF. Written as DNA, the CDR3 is TGTGCCAGCAGTGCTTACGGGGGGCAAGAGACCCAGTACTTC. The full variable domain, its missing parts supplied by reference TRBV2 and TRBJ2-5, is EPEVTQTPSHQVTQMGQEVILRCVPISNHLYFYWYRQILGQKVEFLVSFYNNEISEKSEIFDDQFSVERPDGSNFTLKIRSTKLEDSAMYFCASSAYGGQETQYFGPGTRLLVL.

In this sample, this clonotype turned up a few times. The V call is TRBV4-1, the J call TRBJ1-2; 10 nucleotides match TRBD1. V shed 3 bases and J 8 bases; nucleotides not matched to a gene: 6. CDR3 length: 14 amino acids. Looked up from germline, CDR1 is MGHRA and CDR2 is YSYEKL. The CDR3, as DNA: TGCGCCAGCAGCCAGGTGACAGGGGGCGCCGGCTACACCTTC. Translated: CASSQVTGGAGYTF.

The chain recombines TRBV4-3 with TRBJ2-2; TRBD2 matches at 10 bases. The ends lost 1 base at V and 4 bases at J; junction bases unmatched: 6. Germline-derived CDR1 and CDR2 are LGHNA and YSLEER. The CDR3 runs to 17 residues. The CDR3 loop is CASSQAPSGGATGELFF. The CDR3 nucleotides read TGCGCCAGCAGCCAAGCTCCCAGCGGGGGGGCCACCGGGGAGCTGTTTTTT.

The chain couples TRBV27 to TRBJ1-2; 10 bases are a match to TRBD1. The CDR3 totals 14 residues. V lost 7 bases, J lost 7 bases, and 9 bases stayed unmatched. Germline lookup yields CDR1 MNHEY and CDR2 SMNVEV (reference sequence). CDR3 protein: CASNPGTGVGGYTF. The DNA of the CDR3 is TGTGCCAGCAACCCCGGGACAGGGGTCGGTGGCTACACCTTC.

CDR3 nucleotide sequence: TGCGCCAGCAGCCAAGATATGGGAGGGGTCGGAGAAAAACTGTTTTTT. Protein sequence: CASSQDMGGVGEKLFF. This chain uses TRBV4-1 with TRBJ1-4; D may be TRBD1 (5 bases). Trimming removed 0 bases at V and 8 bases at J, with 16 bases between. The CDR3 consists of 16 residues. Germline-derived CDR1 and CDR2 are MGHRA and YSYEKL.

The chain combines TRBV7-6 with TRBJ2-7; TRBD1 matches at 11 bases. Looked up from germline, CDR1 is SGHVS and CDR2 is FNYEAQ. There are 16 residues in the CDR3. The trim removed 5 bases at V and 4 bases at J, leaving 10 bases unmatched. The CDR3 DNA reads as TGTGCCAGCAGCCCCGAGGGGGACAGGGGGGTGTACGAGCAGTACTTC. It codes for CASSPEGDRGVYEQYF.

CDR3 sequence: CASSETGGHEQYF. In DNA, the CDR3 is TGTGCCAGCAGTGAGACAGGGGGCCACGAGCAGTACTTC. The chain couples TRBV2 to TRBJ2-5, with 10 bases matching TRBD1. The J call could be wrong; TRBJ2-7 is a better fit for the DNA end. Per the germline V gene, CDR1 is SNHLY and CDR2 is FYNNEI. The CDR3 is 13 residues long.